This T cell receptor beta chain originates from a study of cytomegalovirus exposure and HLA in healthy donors. About this clone: The antigen is unknown.

Study results and caveats: There were some public TCRs occurring in many donors, but most TCR sequences were rare.

CDR3 length: 15 residues. In germline, CDR1 is SGDLS, CDR2 YYNGEE. PCR primers comprised 60 Vbeta and 13 Jbeta primers. Here immunoSEQ multiplex PCR was the method, and the copy in TCRdb shows in-frame clones only, minus some. The sample has some 270,000 clones, 80% seen once; the top ten hold roughly 0.3%. The specimen sequenced was PBMCs. The sequence derives from a girl aged 2 to 9 in good health and CMV-seronegative. The V gene is TRBV9, the J gene TRBJ2-5; 9 bases are a match to TRBD1. Judging by the DNA end, TRBJ2-7 fits better; the J call may be wrong. CDR3 residues: CASSAGGGQGYEQYF. CDR3 coding DNA: TGTGCCAGCAGCGCAGGTGGGGGACAGGGCTACGAGCAGTACTTC.